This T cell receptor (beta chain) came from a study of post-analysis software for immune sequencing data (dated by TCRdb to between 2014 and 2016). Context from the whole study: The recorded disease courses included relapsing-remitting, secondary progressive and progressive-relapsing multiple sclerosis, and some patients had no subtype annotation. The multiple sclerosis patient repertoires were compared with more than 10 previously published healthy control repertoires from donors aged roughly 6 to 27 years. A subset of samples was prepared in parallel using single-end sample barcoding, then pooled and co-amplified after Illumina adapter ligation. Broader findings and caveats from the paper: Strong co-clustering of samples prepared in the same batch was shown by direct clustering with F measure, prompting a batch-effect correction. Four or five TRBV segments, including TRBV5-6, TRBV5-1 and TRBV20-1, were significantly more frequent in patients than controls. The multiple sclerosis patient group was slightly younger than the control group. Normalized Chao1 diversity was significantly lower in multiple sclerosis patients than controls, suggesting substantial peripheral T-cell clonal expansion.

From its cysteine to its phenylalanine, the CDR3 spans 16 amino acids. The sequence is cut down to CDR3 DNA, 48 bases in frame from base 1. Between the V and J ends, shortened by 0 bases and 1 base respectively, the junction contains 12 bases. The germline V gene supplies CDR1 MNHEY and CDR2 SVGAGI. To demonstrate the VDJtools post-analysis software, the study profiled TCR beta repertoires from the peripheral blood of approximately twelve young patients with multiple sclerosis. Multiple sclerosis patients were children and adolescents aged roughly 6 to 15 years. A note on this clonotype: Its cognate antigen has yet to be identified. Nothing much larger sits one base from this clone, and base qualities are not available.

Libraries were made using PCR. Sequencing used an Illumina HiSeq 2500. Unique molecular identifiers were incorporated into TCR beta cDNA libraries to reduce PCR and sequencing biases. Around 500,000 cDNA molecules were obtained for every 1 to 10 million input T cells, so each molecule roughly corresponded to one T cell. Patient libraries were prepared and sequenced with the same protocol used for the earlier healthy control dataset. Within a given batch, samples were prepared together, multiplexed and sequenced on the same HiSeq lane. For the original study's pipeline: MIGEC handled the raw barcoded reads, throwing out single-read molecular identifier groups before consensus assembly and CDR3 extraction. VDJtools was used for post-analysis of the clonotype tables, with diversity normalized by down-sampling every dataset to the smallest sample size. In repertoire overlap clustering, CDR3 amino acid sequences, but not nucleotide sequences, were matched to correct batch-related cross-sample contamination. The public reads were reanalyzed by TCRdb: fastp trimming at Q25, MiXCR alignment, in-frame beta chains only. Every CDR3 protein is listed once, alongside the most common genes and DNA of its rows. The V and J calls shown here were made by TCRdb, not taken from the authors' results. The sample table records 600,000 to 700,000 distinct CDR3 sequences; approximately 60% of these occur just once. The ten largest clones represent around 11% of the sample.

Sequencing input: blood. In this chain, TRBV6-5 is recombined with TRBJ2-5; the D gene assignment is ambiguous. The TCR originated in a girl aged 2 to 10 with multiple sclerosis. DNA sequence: TGTGCCAGCAGTTACTCGGGTTCTACCTCCCAAGAGACCCAGTACTTC. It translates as CASSYSGSTSQETQYF.